The text below deals with one T cell receptor (beta chain). The germline V gene has CDR1 SGHTA and CDR2 FQGNSA. The ends lost 4 bases at V and 5 bases at J; junction bases unmatched: 10. This CDR3 comprises 17 residues. The data belong to a study of read filtering for tumor transcriptome and immune sequencing. The library was built from around 0.4 ug RNA with molecular barcoded adaptors for alpha/delta and beta/gamma chains. MiXCR was run by TCRdb on the reads, yielding one entry per CDR3 protein. Of about 130,000 distinct CDR3 sequences in the sample, over 10% were seen once. The V call is TRBV7-2, the J call TRBJ2-1; 11 nucleotides align to TRBD2. The sequence derives from a donor aged 40 or over with multiple myeloma. Material: a population of CD138-negative cells sorted from bone marrow. The CDR3 protein is CASSSGTSGHSNNEQFF. The CDR3 nucleotides are TGTGCCAGCAGCTCCGGGACTAGCGGCCATTCTAACAATGAGCAGTTCTTC.